A selection of T cell receptor beta chains follows, all from one sample in a study of breast tumors, draining lymph nodes, adjacent tissues. One entry per CDR3 protein, called by TCRdb with MiXCR from the multiplex PCR reads. This table holds tens of thousands of distinct CDR3 sequences, 23% found once. Sequenced material: breast tumor tissue. These receptor sequences come from a female donor with breast cancer. Some clones in this sample may be carry-over from other donors' samples. The conserved cysteine and the conserved F or W are not part of the CDR3 here.

v_call: TRBV28; j_call: TRBJ2-7; cdr3_aa: ASTDIRGSYEQY
v_call: TRBV3-1; j_call: TRBJ2-5; cdr3_aa: ASSPGYETQY
v_call: TRBV9; j_call: TRBJ1-2; cdr3_aa: ASSASSRDYGYT
v_call: TRBV19; j_call: TRBJ1-3; cdr3_aa: ASKQGNTIY
v_call: TRBV10-3; j_call: TRBJ2-1; cdr3_aa: AISESSGRINLKQF
v_call: TRBV3-1; j_call: TRBJ1-6; cdr3_aa: ASSQGSSYNSPLH
v_call: TRBV12-3/TRBV12-4; j_call: TRBJ2-2; cdr3_aa: ASSFRQAGVTGELF
v_call: TRBV4-1; j_call: TRBJ1-5; cdr3_aa: ASSQEKAAYSNQPQH
v_call: TRBV6-6; j_call: TRBJ1-1; cdr3_aa: ASGKTGGLSTEAF
v_call: TRBV7-9; j_call: TRBJ1-5; cdr3_aa: ASSLGHGPNQPQH
v_call: TRBV18; j_call: TRBJ1-4; cdr3_aa: ASSPRAGRGENEKLF
v_call: TRBV19; j_call: TRBJ2-5; cdr3_aa: ASSAGQWLGTQY
v_call: TRBV14; j_call: TRBJ1-6; cdr3_aa: ASSQDSSYNSPLH
v_call: TRBV20-1; j_call: TRBJ2-3; cdr3_aa: SARERLAADTQY
v_call: TRBV30; j_call: TRBJ2-3; cdr3_aa: AWSSGLAGSDTQY
v_call: TRBV6-5; j_call: TRBJ2-2; cdr3_aa: ASSARDSGTGELF
v_call: TRBV7-3; j_call: TRBJ2-3; cdr3_aa: ASSYGGNEYTQY
v_call: TRBV6-2/TRBV6-3; j_call: TRBJ2-1; cdr3_aa: ASSLTRGRHNEQF
v_call: TRBV18; j_call: TRBJ1-2; cdr3_aa: ASSPGPTLQYGYT
v_call: TRBV12-3/TRBV12-4; j_call: TRBJ2-7; cdr3_aa: ASSFGAGTYEQY
v_call: TRBV29-1; j_call: TRBJ1-1; cdr3_aa: SVEEGYTEAF
v_call: TRBV27; j_call: TRBJ2-7; cdr3_aa: ASSLPGTGRQY
v_call: TRBV7-9; j_call: TRBJ1-2; cdr3_aa: ASSPRDLRGYT
v_call: TRBV2; j_call: TRBJ1-2; cdr3_aa: ASSDYPGGDGYT
v_call: TRBV20-1; j_call: TRBJ1-5; cdr3_aa: SARVGGAYSNQPQH
v_call: TRBV12-3/TRBV12-4; j_call: TRBJ2-1; cdr3_aa: ASSPASGVYNEQF
v_call: TRBV5-6; j_call: TRBJ2-7; cdr3_aa: ASSSVTGGPYEQY
v_call: TRBV28; j_call: TRBJ1-5; cdr3_aa: ASSRAGGGGQNQPQH
v_call: TRBV19; j_call: TRBJ1-5; cdr3_aa: ASSIGRGVYQPQH
v_call: TRBV6-6; j_call: TRBJ1-5; cdr3_aa: ASSPGRNQPQH
v_call: TRBV7-2; j_call: TRBJ2-7; cdr3_aa: ASSLATGLPYEQY
v_call: TRBV5-8; j_call: TRBJ1-6; cdr3_aa: ASTRDPKYRNSPLH
v_call: TRBV6-6; j_call: TRBJ1-5; cdr3_aa: ASSYSGSSNQPQH
v_call: TRBV11-2; j_call: TRBJ2-3; cdr3_aa: ASSLDRDTQY
v_call: TRBV20-1; j_call: TRBJ2-4; cdr3_aa: SARDPNRLY
v_call: TRBV12-3/TRBV12-4; j_call: TRBJ1-2; cdr3_aa: ASSLSGTERGNGYT
v_call: TRBV27; j_call: TRBJ2-7; cdr3_aa: ASHRDEQY
v_call: TRBV28; j_call: TRBJ1-6; cdr3_aa: ASSFWRQNNSPLH
v_call: TRBV10-3; j_call: TRBJ1-4; cdr3_aa: AISETGGVGEKLF
v_call: TRBV2; j_call: TRBJ2-4; cdr3_aa: ASRAGTQNIQY
v_call: TRBV6-1; j_call: TRBJ1-3; cdr3_aa: ASRRASSGNTIY
v_call: TRBV10-1; j_call: TRBJ2-3; cdr3_aa: ATKRNSGSADTQY
v_call: TRBV30; j_call: TRBJ1-5; cdr3_aa: AWGQDNQPQH
v_call: TRBV27; j_call: TRBJ2-5; cdr3_aa: ASRMVVSGTQY
v_call: TRBV5-1; j_call: TRBJ2-1; cdr3_aa: ASSLQGLEF
v_call: TRBV20-1; j_call: TRBJ2-3; cdr3_aa: SARDLSLTGLDTQY
v_call: TRBV7-9; j_call: TRBJ2-1; cdr3_aa: ASSPLAGGSYNEQF
v_call: TRBV19; j_call: TRBJ1-2; cdr3_aa: ASRRDYGYT
v_call: TRBV30; j_call: TRBJ2-7; cdr3_aa: AWSSQGRNEQY
v_call: TRBV30; j_call: TRBJ1-2; cdr3_aa: AWIRELNYGYT
v_call: TRBV6-5; j_call: TRBJ1-3; cdr3_aa: ASSPPGGTGNTIY
v_call: TRBV5-4; j_call: TRBJ2-7; cdr3_aa: ASSGGQGLDEQY
v_call: TRBV6-1; j_call: TRBJ2-7; cdr3_aa: ASDLSPYYEQY
v_call: TRBV15; j_call: TRBJ1-2; cdr3_aa: ATSRDLDSNYGYT
v_call: TRBV2; j_call: TRBJ2-7; cdr3_aa: ASKRGNYEQY
v_call: TRBV19; j_call: TRBJ2-3; cdr3_aa: ASSELAGPLTDTQY
v_call: TRBV20-1; j_call: TRBJ2-1; cdr3_aa: SARVSSGRVPSEQF
v_call: TRBV20-1; j_call: TRBJ2-2; cdr3_aa: SAQAPTTGNTGELF
v_call: TRBV7-9; j_call: TRBJ1-4; cdr3_aa: ASSPSPDEKLF
v_call: TRBV20-1; j_call: TRBJ2-7; cdr3_aa: SAIEGTRTLYEQY